The 3 T cell receptor beta chains in this list originate from one sample, sequenced in a study of cytomegalovirus exposure and HLA in healthy donors. The PCR ran on 60 Vbeta and 13 Jbeta primers. Sequenced by immunoSEQ multiplex PCR; TCRdb stores in-frame clones only, minus some. Here the sample spans some 150,000 clones, roughly 82% being singletons. The sample comprised PBMCs. These receptors originate from a woman aged 50 to 60 in good health and CMV-seropositive.

Concerning this clone itself: The same CDR3 is also encoded by other DNA sequences in this sample. The chain is built from TRBV7-2 and TRBJ2-7, with TRBD1 matching over 8 bases. The V and J ends lost 4 bases and 3 bases, in that order; junction bases with no gene match: 2. The CDR3 is made up of 13 amino acids. CDR1 SGHTA and CDR2 FQGNSA come from the germline V gene. CDR3 sequence: CASSSTGGYEQYF. DNA for the CDR3: TGTGCCAGCAGCTCCACAGGGGGCTACGAGCAGTACTTC.

V usage is TRBV4-3 and J usage is TRBJ2-2, with 9 bases identical to TRBD2. Germline V gives CDR1 LGHNA, CDR2 YSLEER. V shed 0 bases, J shed 7 bases, and the junction held 3 bases outside the gene matches. The CDR3 runs to 15 residues. The CDR3, as DNA: TGCGCCAGCAGCCAAGAGCGGGGGGGACACGGGGAGCTGTTTTTT. The encoded protein is CASSQERGGHGELFF.

This sequence joins TRBV6-5 and TRBJ1-2, with TRBD1 matching 12 bases. The V and J ends lost 6 bases and 6 bases, in that order; junction bases with no gene match: 11. The CDR3 totals 16 residues. Germline V gene sequence: CDR1 MNHEY, CDR2 SVGAGI. The CDR3 is CASRYELGTGGDGYTF. Written as DNA, the CDR3 is TGTGCCAGCAGATACGAACTTGGGACAGGGGGCGATGGCTACACCTTC.